These T cell receptor beta chains were read from a single sample in a study of early T cells in non-severe SARS-CoV-2 infection. TCRdb independently ran MiXCR on the 5' RACE reads; one entry per CDR3 protein. This repertoire shows 55,000 to 70,000 distinct CDR3 sequences, 10% found once; its top ten account for 8.6%. The source material was whole blood. All receptors come from an adult who was a healthcare worker with PCR-confirmed SARS-CoV-2 infection or an uninfected control (not recorded which). Each CDR3 is given with its conserved first and last residue. D genes are given only for firm matches. The listing skips clone size in some rows; elsewhere it reads once, few, many or a size class.

j_call | clone_size | v_call | d_call | cdr3_aa | cdr3_nt
TRBJ2-2 | . | TRBV7-6 | . | CASSLAGSTGELFF | TGTGCCAGCAGCTTAGCGGGGAGTACCGGGGAGCTGTTTTTT
TRBJ2-7 | . | TRBV3-1 | . | CASSQAPGLSYEQYF | TGTGCCAGCAGCCAAGCTCCCGGACTGTCCTACGAGCAGTACTTC
TRBJ2-2 | many | TRBV14 | . | CASSQARQTSTGELFF | TGTGCCAGCAGCCAAGCGAGACAGACTAGCACCGGGGAGCTGTTTTTT
TRBJ1-5 | . | TRBV9 | . | CASSVGGGPQHF | TGTGCCAGCAGCGTAGGTGGGGGCCCCCAGCATTTT
TRBJ1-2 | many | TRBV7-8 | . | CASSLKTLRGYTF | TGTGCCAGCAGCTTGAAAACCCTTCGAGGCTACACCTTC
TRBJ2-1 | . | TRBV20-1 | . | CSASLWGRFNEQFF | TGCAGTGCTAGCCTCTGGGGGCGGTTCAATGAGCAGTTCTTC
TRBJ2-7 | many | TRBV18 | . | CASSQGPINEQYF | TGTGCCAGCTCACAGGGACCCATCAACGAGCAGTACTTC
TRBJ2-1 | few | TRBV4-2 | TRBD2 | CASSQVAGGSSYNEQFF | TGTGCCAGCAGCCAAGTCGCGGGAGGGAGCTCCTACAATGAGCAGTTCTTC
TRBJ2-7 | . | TRBV18 | . | CASSIAQGPYEQYF | TGTGCCAGTTCGATAGCCCAGGGACCCTACGAGCAGTACTTC
TRBJ1-5 | many | TRBV5-1 | TRBD1 | CASSLEGGNNQPQHF | TGCGCCAGCAGCTTGGAAGGGGGCAACAATCAGCCCCAGCATTTT
TRBJ2-1 | few | TRBV6-1 | TRBD1 | CASKHRDRVSDEQFF | TGTGCCAGCAAGCACCGGGACAGGGTTTCGGATGAGCAGTTCTTC
TRBJ2-1 | . | TRBV7-9 | TRBD1 | CASSPAGTGAREQFF | TGTGCCAGCAGCCCCGCTGGGACAGGGGCTCGGGAGCAGTTCTTC
TRBJ2-2 | few | TRBV5-1 | . | CASSLQGLNTGELFF | TGCGCCAGCAGCTTGCAGGGCCTTAACACCGGGGAGCTGTTTTTT
TRBJ1-5 | many | TRBV6-5 | . | CASSYGQGDQPQHF | TGTGCCAGCAGTTACGGGCAGGGCGATCAGCCCCAGCATTTT
TRBJ2-1 | few | TRBV20-1 | TRBD2 | CSARPLGLAGGPYEQFF | TGCAGTGCTAGACCCCTTGGGCTAGCGGGAGGGCCCTATGAGCAGTTCTTC
TRBJ1-2 | many | TRBV4-1 | . | CASTQDPGRTNYGYTF | TGCGCCAGCACCCAAGATCCCGGCCGAACTAACTATGGCTACACCTTC
TRBJ2-5 | . | TRBV10-3 | TRBD1 | CAIRGTAQETQYF | TGTGCCATCAGAGGGACAGCCCAAGAGACCCAGTACTTC
TRBJ1-5 | . | TRBV6-1 | TRBD1 | CASSRDRDGSNQLQHF | TGTGCCAGCAGCAGGGACAGGGATGGAAGCAATCAGCTCCAGCATTTT
TRBJ2-5 | many | TRBV7-6 | . | CASSLALGVETQYF | TGTGCCAGCAGCTTAGCGCTGGGGGTAGAGACCCAGTACTTC
TRBJ1-6 | many | TRBV27 | . | CASSFSTTADSPLHF | TGTGCCAGCAGTTTTTCGACAACAGCGGATTCACCCCTCCACTTT
TRBJ1-2 | many | TRBV19 | TRBD1 | CASSIDLGTGSIYGYTF | TGTGCCAGTAGTATAGACCTGGGGACAGGGAGTATCTATGGCTACACCTTC
TRBJ1-1 | many | TRBV11-2 | TRBD1 | CASSFQGAGTEAFF | TGTGCCAGCAGCTTTCAGGGGGCAGGAACTGAAGCTTTCTTT
TRBJ2-7 | many | TRBV6-2/TRBV6-3 | . | CASSLPPDEQYF | TGTGCCAGCAGCCTGCCCCCTGACGAGCAGTACTTC
TRBJ2-5 | . | TRBV20-1 | . | CSGRDSLTQETQYF | TGCAGTGGCAGGGACTCGCTCACCCAAGAGACCCAGTACTTC
TRBJ2-5 | many | TRBV6-6 | . | CASRLRGETQYF | TGTGCCAGCAGGTTGCGCGGCGAGACCCAGTACTTC
TRBJ1-1 | . | TRBV5-6 | . | CASSLVVVGLNTEAFF | TGTGCCAGCAGCTTGGTCGTCGTGGGTTTGAACACTGAAGCTTTCTTT
TRBJ2-2 | many | TRBV7-2 | TRBD1 | CASSPDGTGPGELFF | TGTGCCAGCAGCCCAGACGGGACAGGGCCCGGGGAGCTGTTTTTT
TRBJ1-3 | many | TRBV6-2/TRBV6-3 | . | CASGLYSGNTIYF | TGTGCCAGCGGACTATACTCTGGAAACACCATATATTTT
TRBJ2-1 | few | TRBV11-2 | . | CASSLQLSNEQFF | TGTGCCAGCAGCTTACAGCTCAGCAATGAGCAGTTCTTC
TRBJ2-2 | . | TRBV6-1 | . | CASIWRGDTGELFF | TGTGCCAGCATCTGGCGGGGTGACACCGGGGAGCTGTTTTTT
TRBJ1-2 | many | TRBV7-9 | . | CASSGLTQRIDGYTF | TGTGCCAGCAGCGGCTTGACCCAACGGATAGATGGCTACACCTTC
TRBJ2-1 | many | TRBV6-1 | . | CASISSYNEQFF | TGTGCCAGCATCAGCTCCTACAATGAGCAGTTCTTC
TRBJ2-1 | many | TRBV12-3/TRBV12-4 | TRBD1 | CASSLGRVYRGPQTPYNEQFF | TGTGCCAGCAGTTTAGGGCGGGTGTACAGGGGGCCCCAGACCCCGTACAATGAGCAGTTCTTC
TRBJ2-5 | many | TRBV7-6 | . | CASSLDWGLQETQYF | TGTGCCAGCAGCTTAGATTGGGGGCTCCAAGAGACCCAGTACTTC
TRBJ1-1 | many | TRBV18 | TRBD1 | CASSPVRVGQGGGEAFF | TGTGCCAGCTCACCAGTTCGGGTTGGACAGGGAGGCGGTGAAGCTTTCTTT
TRBJ2-2 | few | TRBV9 | TRBD2 | CASSVAAGATGELFF | TGTGCCAGCAGCGTAGCGGCGGGAGCCACCGGGGAGCTGTTTTTT
TRBJ2-1 | few | TRBV20-1 | TRBD2 | CSARDPGLAGYNEQFF | TGCAGTGCTAGAGACCCGGGACTAGCGGGTTACAATGAGCAGTTCTTC
TRBJ2-1 | many | TRBV18 | . | CASSPPDRIYNEQFF | TGTGCCAGCTCACCACCGGACAGAATCTACAATGAGCAGTTCTTC
TRBJ2-1 | many | TRBV7-9 | TRBD2 | CASSLTSGRFDEQFF | TGTGCCAGCAGCTTGACTAGCGGGAGATTCGATGAGCAGTTCTTC
TRBJ2-1 | many | TRBV3-1 | TRBD2 | CASSQAGLASEQFF | TGTGCCAGCAGCCAAGCAGGACTAGCGAGCGAGCAGTTCTTC
TRBJ1-4 | many | TRBV7-6 | . | CASSSDPHREKLFF | TGTGCCAGCAGCTCCGACCCCCATCGTGAAAAACTGTTTTTT
TRBJ2-7 | few | TRBV5-6 | . | CASSPPAPSSYEQYF | TGTGCCAGCAGCCCACCCGCTCCTAGCTCCTACGAGCAGTACTTC
TRBJ2-3 | . | TRBV4-1 | . | CASSQGRRHPITQYF | TGCGCCAGCAGCCAAGGCCGCCGACACCCCATTACGCAGTATTTT
TRBJ2-7 | . | TRBV10-2 | . | CASSELPGRPYEQYF | TGCGCCAGCAGTGAGTTACCGGGTCGACCCTACGAGCAGTACTTC
TRBJ2-7 | many | TRBV7-9 | TRBD2 | CASSNSSGRPYEQYF | TGTGCCAGCAGCAATTCTAGCGGGAGGCCCTACGAGCAGTACTTC
TRBJ1-1 | few | TRBV7-3 | . | CASSLGDILNTEAFF | TGTGCCAGCAGCTTAGGCGACATTCTGAACACTGAAGCTTTCTTT
TRBJ1-2 | many | TRBV20-1 | . | CSAHQTNYGYTF | TGCAGTGCTCATCAGACTAACTATGGCTACACCTTC
TRBJ2-7 | many | TRBV18 | . | CASARTESYEQYF | TGTGCCAGCGCCCGGACTGAATCCTACGAGCAGTACTTC
TRBJ2-1 | . | TRBV5-8 | . | CASSLFGLGDNEQFF | TGTGCCAGCAGCTTGTTTGGCCTTGGCGACAATGAGCAGTTCTTC